Described below is a single TCR beta chain sequence and its context. The junction had 8 bases not matched to a gene; V was cut back by 2 bases and J by 5 bases. This CDR3 comprises 15 residues. The germline V gene has CDR1 GTSNPN and CDR2 SVGIG (reference sequence). These data are taken from a study of blood T cell repertoires in COVID-19. Across the whole study: Both acute and convalescent COVID-19 samples were obtained from the United States, Italy and Spain. The analysed material was cDNA or gDNA that came from T cells, B-cell-depleted T cells, or PBMCs.

In the original processing: Reference gene primers were amplified, and this amplification served to estimate nucleated cell counts. Clones were read by immunoSEQ multiplex PCR, and TCRdb kept only the in-frame ones, dropping some. V, J and clone size are taken as reported in that table, and D and trimming were inferred from the DNA itself. The table includes about 440,000 clones, about 89% detected once. This chain uses TRBV30 with TRBJ1-5, with 8 positions matching TRBD1. Sequencing was done on a sample of peripheral blood. The source of this sequence is a woman between 25 and 40 years old with acute or convalescent COVID-19. This CDR3 reads CAWSLGQGKDQPQHF. In DNA form, the CDR3 reads TGTGCCTGGAGTCTCGGACAGGGTAAGGATCAGCCCCAGCATTTT. The full variable domain, in which reference TRBV30 and TRBJ1-5 provide the parts outside the CDR3, is SQTIHQWPATLVQPVGSPLSLECTVEGTSNPNLYWYRQAAGRGLQLLFYSVGIGQISSEVPQNLSASRPQDRQFILSSKKLLLSDSGFYLCAWSLGQGKDQPQHFGDGTRLSIL.